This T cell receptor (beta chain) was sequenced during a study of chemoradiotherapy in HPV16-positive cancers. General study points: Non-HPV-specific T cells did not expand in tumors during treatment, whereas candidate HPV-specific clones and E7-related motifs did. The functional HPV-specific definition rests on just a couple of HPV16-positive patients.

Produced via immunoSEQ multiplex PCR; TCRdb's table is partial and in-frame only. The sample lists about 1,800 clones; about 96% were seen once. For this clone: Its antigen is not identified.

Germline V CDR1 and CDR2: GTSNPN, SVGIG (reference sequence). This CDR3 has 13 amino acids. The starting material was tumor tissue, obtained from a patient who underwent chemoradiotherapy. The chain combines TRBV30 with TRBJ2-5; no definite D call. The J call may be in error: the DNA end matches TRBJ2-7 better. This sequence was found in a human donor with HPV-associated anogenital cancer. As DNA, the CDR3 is TGTGCCTGCAACGGTCTAACCGCCTACGAGCAGTACTTC. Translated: CACNGLTAYEQYF.